The 6 T cell receptor beta chains below were found in one sample sequenced in a study of blood T cells in healthy people across ages. Together with a sample-barcoded 5' primer, a J-beta primer mix was included in a second PCR lasting about 6 to 11 cycles. TCRdb recomputed calls from the 5' RACE reads with MiXCR, one row per CDR3 protein. The table has roughly 1 million distinct CDR3 sequences, about 25% seen once; the top ten hold approximately 0.7%. The same data also contributed to another study, on T cells of mothers and their children.

The sequenced material came from blood. All receptors come from a girl aged 2 to 9 in good health.

This clonotype was picked up a small number of times. V usage is TRBV7-9 and J usage is TRBJ2-5; no clear D. V lost 5 bases to trimming and J lost 0 bases, with 16 bases between them. The CDR3 sequence is 16 residues long. Germline CDR1 and CDR2: SEHNR and FQNEAQ (reference sequence). The CDR3 nucleotides read TGTGCCAGCAGCCGGATTCGGACGGAAAACCAAGAGACCCAGTACTTC. Its translation: CASSRIRTENQETQYF.

The J gene is TRBJ2-1, the V gene TRBV29-1; tentative D call: TRBD2 (5 bases). The J call may be wrong; the DNA end is better matched by TRBJ2-7. The CDR3 is 14 residues long. Per the germline V gene, CDR1 is SQVTM and CDR2 is ANQGSEA. The CDR3 region is CSVENRGSSYEQYF. CDR3 in DNA: TGCAGCGTTGAAAATAGAGGGAGCTCCTACGAGCAGTACTTC.

This clonotype was seen a few times. This chain uses TRBV7-6 with TRBJ2-3; D unresolved. Germline loops: CDR1 SGHVS, CDR2 FNYEAQ. This CDR3 contains 13 residues. Trimming took 0 bases from V and 6 from J, leaving 7 bases between them. DNA of the CDR3: TGTGCCAGCAGCTTAGCTTCCTGGGATACGCAGTATTTT. Translation: CASSLASWDTQYF.

This clonotype was detected only once. The J gene is TRBJ2-5, the V gene TRBV29-1; D unclear. In germline, CDR1 is SQVTM, CDR2 ANQGSEA. V lost 5 bases, J lost 6 bases, and 7 bases lay in between. The CDR3 has 10 amino acids. The CDR3 sequence: CSVIVKTQYF. Written as DNA, the CDR3 is TGCAGCGTTATTGTGAAGACCCAGTACTTC.

This clonotype appeared many times. The chain employs TRBV4-1 and TRBJ2-5; D call uncertain. The CDR3 spans 13 residues. Deletions cut 1 base from V and 4 bases from J, with 7 bases between. Germline CDR1 is MGHRA and CDR2 is YSYEKL. This chain's CDR3 is CASSQAIGETQYF. DNA for the CDR3: TGCGCCAGCAGCCAAGCCATCGGAGAGACCCAGTACTTC.

The DNA for the CDR3 is TGTGCCAGCAGGACAGGAGGAGTACCCCTCCACTTT. Translating gives CASRTGGVPLHF. The chain couples TRBV6-5 to TRBJ1-6; TRBD1 might be the D (6 bases). Germline V lookup: CDR1 MNHEY, CDR2 SVGAGI. The CDR3 loop spans 12 amino acids. V gave up 6 bases and J gave up 12 bases, with 12 bases separating them.